The following is a T cell receptor beta chain sequence with its context. One junction end disagrees with the germline gene, perhaps due to a read error. Source study methods: Amplification with reference gene primers provided the estimates of nucleated cell counts. The data were produced by immunoSEQ multiplex PCR, yet TCRdb's version contains in-frame clones alone and is incomplete. V, J and clone size reflect that table, while D and trimming were determined from the DNA. The data contain 150,000 or so clones, about 87% of them singletons. The data belong to a study of blood T cell repertoires in COVID-19. Across the whole study: COVID-19 samples collected from the United States, Italy and Spain covered acute and convalescent phases. T cells, B-cell-depleted T cells, or PBMCs provided the cDNA or gDNA that served as material.

The germline gives CDR1 MDHEN, CDR2 SYDVKM. This CDR3 is 11 amino acids long. The sequence derives from an elderly man with acute or convalescent COVID-19. The gene calls are TRBV28 and TRBJ2-1; possible D gene TRBD2, 6 bases. Material: peripheral blood. CDR3 in amino acids: CASWSAGLLIF. The CDR3 coding sequence is TGTGCCAGCTGGTCGGCGGGGCTATTAATCTTC.